One and the same sample provided the 23 T cell receptor beta chains below, sequenced in a study of regulatory T cells in long-lasting Graves disease. Time point: newly diagnosed GD, antithyroid drugs for less than 3 months. Isolated PBMC RNA provided the starting material for the TCR library. Arm-PCR with iRepertoire HTBI primers amplified the CDR3 regions for these TCR beta libraries. From the multiplex PCR reads, TCRdb called clonotypes with MiXCR, one entry per CDR3 protein. This sample has just over 600,000 distinct CDR3 sequences, with approximately 15% found just once. These data also formed part of another study, on T cells in Graves' hyperthyroidism and ophthalmopathy.

The sequencing here drew on peripheral blood mononuclear cells (PBMCs), taken at new diagnosis, from a patient treated with antithyroid drugs. The source is a woman aged 25 to 39 with Graves disease.

The chain combines TRBV18 with TRBJ1-1; 8 bases are shared with TRBD1. V gave up 0 bases and J gave up 4 bases; unmatched junction bases: 10. The CDR3 runs 17 residues. Germline-derived CDR1 and CDR2 are KGHSH and LQKENI. DNA of the CDR3: TGTGCCAGCTCACCACCCTTTACAGGGGGAAGTGTCACTGAAGCTTTCTTT. This gives the protein CASSPPFTGGSVTEAFF.

In its sample, this clonotype was seen many times. The CDR3 coding sequence is TGTGCCAGCAGTCACTTAACGGGGGCCTACGAGCAGTACTTC. It codes for CASSHLTGAYEQYF. The chain carries TRBV6-5 and TRBJ2-7, with D possibly TRBD2 on 6 matching bases. The germline V and J ends were trimmed by 5 bases and 2 bases, with 13 bases remaining between them. CDR1 is MNHEY, CDR2 SVGAGI, per germline. CDR3 size: 14 residues.

This clonotype was observed a handful of times. The rearrangement links TRBV11-2 to TRBJ2-1, with D uncertain. Germline V gene lookup returns CDR1 SGHAT and CDR2 FQNNGV. This CDR3 is built from 14 residues. Trimming left V 1 base short and J 8 bases short, with 12 bases between. In nucleotides, the CDR3 is TGTGCCAGCAGCTTAGTTTCGCCTAAAGATGAGCAGTTCTTC. Amino acids: CASSLVSPKDEQFF.

The genes are TRBV12-3 or TRBV12-4 and TRBJ1-5, with D uncertain. This CDR3 region has 14 residues. Trimming took off 1 base at V and 9 bases at J, with 13 bases between the two ends. CDR3 in DNA: TGTGCCAGCAGTTTAGTCCCAGGCCGAGGGCCCCAGCATTTT. It encodes CASSLVPGRGPQHF.

The genes are TRBV9 and TRBJ2-5; TRBD1 is a possible D gene (5 bases). CDR1 and CDR2 from the germline V gene are SGDLS and YYNGEE. The CDR3 runs 13 residues. The V gene lost 0 bases and the J gene lost 6 bases, with 9 bases spanning the gap. In DNA form, the CDR3 reads TGTGCCAGCAGCGTAGAAGGGGCAAAGACCCAGTACTTC. It translates to CASSVEGAKTQYF.

This clonotype was recorded at least ten times. The rearrangement joins TRBV11-3 to TRBJ2-1; 10 bases fit TRBD2. The CDR3 is 16 amino acids. V lost 4 bases, J lost 5 bases, and 8 bases stayed unmatched. Germline CDR1 reads SGHNT; CDR2 reads YENEEA. This CDR3 is CASSSREGLAHNEQFF. The CDR3 DNA is TGTGCCAGCAGCTCCCGGGAGGGACTAGCGCACAATGAGCAGTTCTTC.

This clonotype was detected ten times or more. The chain carries TRBV12-3 or TRBV12-4 and TRBJ1-6; D is ambiguous. Trimming took 2 bases from V and 8 from J, leaving 7 bases between them. The CDR3 is 13 amino acids. The CDR3 reads CASSLLQDSPLHF. In DNA form, the CDR3 reads TGTGCCAGCAGTTTACTTCAGGATTCACCCCTCCACTTT.

This clonotype was observed at least ten times. The chain combines TRBV6-5 with TRBJ1-2; D not resolved. CDR1 MNHEY and CDR2 SVGAGI come from the germline V gene. V was cut by 2 bases and J by 1 base, with 8 bases left in between. The CDR3 contains 14 residues. The CDR3 spells CASSYGTLNYGYTF. Written as DNA, the CDR3 is TGTGCCAGCAGTTACGGAACACTTAACTATGGCTACACCTTC.

CDR3 coding DNA: TGTGCCAGCAGCTTAGTCCAGCCTGAAGCTTTCTTT. This sequence encodes CASSLVQPEAFF. This rearrangement joins TRBV11-2 to TRBJ1-1; D unclear. The length of the CDR3 is 12 residues. Germline values: CDR1 SGHAT, CDR2 FQNNGV. Trimming cost V 1 base and J 6 bases, with 6 bases left between them.

This chain joins TRBV14 and TRBJ2-7; D is undetermined. Trimming stripped 3 bases from V and 6 bases from J, with 9 bases between. Looked up from germline, CDR1 is SGHDN and CDR2 is FVKESK. CDR3 length: 12 amino acids. The CDR3: CASSHLSREQYF. The DNA of the CDR3 is TGTGCCAGCAGCCATTTAAGTCGCGAGCAGTACTTC.

This chain joins TRBV27 and TRBJ2-1, with D unresolved. The V end was cut by 0 bases, the J end by 9 bases, with 6 bases between. The CDR3 runs 12 residues. Germline V gives CDR1 MNHEY, CDR2 SMNVEV (reference sequence). CDR3 amino acids: CASSLSPVEQFF. CDR3 DNA: TGTGCCAGCAGTTTATCCCCCGTTGAGCAGTTCTTC.

This clonotype was detected a few times. As DNA, the CDR3 is TGTGCCAGCAGCTTGACAGCCCAGTCTGAAGCTTTCTTT. Its protein product is CASSLTAQSEAFF. V gene TRBV7-2 combines with J gene TRBJ1-1; possibly TRBD1 for D (5 bases). V gave up 3 bases and J gave up 6 bases, with 11 bases separating them. CDR1 SGHTA and CDR2 FQGNSA come from the germline V gene. The CDR3 has 13 residues.

The chain has TRBV5-1 and TRBJ2-7; no clear D gene. The CDR3 is 14 residues long. Germline V lookup: CDR1 SGHRS, CDR2 YFSETQ. Trimming took 1 base from V and 5 from J, leaving 13 bases between them. The CDR3, as DNA: TGCGCCAGCAGCTTGACTGGACCGGTGGACGAGCAGTACTTC. Translated: CASSLTGPVDEQYF. Variable domain in full (rest from reference TRBV5-1 and TRBJ2-7): KAGVTQTPRYLIKTRGQQVTLSCSPISGHRSVSWYQQTPGQGLQFLFEYFSETQRNKGNFPGRFSGRQFSNSRSEMNVSTLELGDSALYLCASSLTGPVDEQYFGPGTRLTVT.

This clonotype was seen many times. The chain joins TRBV9 to TRBJ2-5, with D perhaps TRBD1 or TRBD2 (6 bases each). The V and J ends lost 0 bases and 5 bases respectively, with 17 bases between them. The CDR3 extends over 16 amino acids. Germline V gene lookup returns CDR1 SGDLS and CDR2 YYNGEE. In DNA, the CDR3 is TGTGCCAGCAGCGTAGCCCCCGGGGGCAGCTCGGAGACCCAGTACTTC. Amino acids: CASSVAPGGSSETQYF.

In its sample, this clonotype was seen a few times. Here the CDR3 omits its conserved ending phenylalanine or tryptophan, so a read error is the likely source. This sequence joins TRBV18 and TRBJ1-2; D not certain. This CDR3 is built from 14 residues. Trimming stripped 2 bases from V and 2 bases from J, with 9 bases between. Germline V gene lookup returns CDR1 KGHSH and CDR2 LQKENI. CDR3 sequence reads: CASSPIPQNYGYTL. CDR3 nucleotides: TGTGCCAGCTCACCAATTCCCCAGAACTATGGCTACACCCTC.

Many counts were recorded for this clonotype. The V and J genes are TRBV24-1 and TRBJ2-7; no clear D. CDR3 length equals 13 residues. Germline CDR1 and CDR2: KGHDR and SFDVKD. With 5 bases removed from V and 3 bases from J, the gap between germline ends came to 10 bases. CDR3 sequence: CATSGQPNYEQYF. As DNA, the CDR3 is TGTGCCACCAGTGGACAACCAAACTACGAGCAGTACTTC.

This clonotype has a handful of counts. V and J are TRBV18 and TRBJ1-2; no firm D call. Germline CDR1 KGHSH, CDR2 LQKENI. CDR3 length: 15 residues. The ends were cut back, 3 bases at V and 4 bases at J, with 15 bases in the middle. CDR3 sequence: CASSPRQSDRYGYTF. The CDR3 region has the DNA TGTGCCAGCTCACCTCGTCAATCAGACCGCTATGGCTACACCTTC.

This clonotype has ten or more counts. The rearrangement uses TRBV7-6 and TRBJ1-1, with a possible D match to TRBD1 (6 bases). The V and J ends lost 1 base and 7 bases respectively, with 16 bases between them. The CDR3 contains 15 residues. In germline, CDR1 is SGHVS, CDR2 FNYEAQ. CDR3 in DNA: TGTGCCAGCAGCTTAGGGACCTTAGGGGGAAATGAAGCTTTCTTT. Its translation: CASSLGTLGGNEAFF.

This clonotype was recorded many times. This sequence joins TRBV30 and TRBJ1-5; D uncertain. CDR3 size: 14 residues. CDR1 is GTSNPN and CDR2 is SVGIG in the germline V gene (reference sequence). The germline V and J ends were trimmed by 1 base and 0 bases, with 7 bases remaining between them. The chain's CDR3 is CAWSGVYSNQPQHF. For the CDR3, the DNA is TGTGCCTGGAGTGGAGTCTATAGCAATCAGCCCCAGCATTTT.

About this clonotype itself: A read error is likely, as this CDR3 ends without the conserved phenylalanine or tryptophan. The chain recombines TRBV7-3 with TRBJ2-3; a possible D gene is TRBD2 (6 bases). Germline values: CDR1 SGHTA, CDR2 FQGTGA. V lost 5 bases and J lost 10, with 22 bases in between. This CDR3 spans 15 amino acids. The CDR3 DNA sequence: TGTGCCAGCAGCCCAACTCGGGACTCCCCTCAAGCGCAGTATTTA. Protein product: CASSPTRDSPQAQYL.

This clonotype was counted many times. V is TRBV27 and J is TRBJ1-6, with D uncertain. Germline CDR1 MNHEY, CDR2 SMNVEV (reference sequence). CDR3 length: 14 amino acids. Between the trimmed V and J ends, which lost 7 bases and 4 bases, there was a span of 11 bases. For the CDR3, the DNA is TGTGCCAGCACCCGGACTGCTTATAATTCACCCCTCCACTTT. Translated: CASTRTAYNSPLHF.

V usage is TRBV29-1 and J usage is TRBJ2-5; 7 bases fit TRBD1. The CDR3 runs 12 residues. After removal of 6 bases from V and 4 bases from J, the junction contained 5 bases not matched to a gene. Germline CDR1 and CDR2: SQVTM and ANQGSEA. The CDR3 reads CSVPTGAETQYF. The CDR3 DNA is TGCAGCGTGCCAACAGGGGCAGAGACCCAGTACTTC.

This clonotype has a count of ten or more. The genes are TRBV12-3 or TRBV12-4 and TRBJ2-1, with D unresolved. Matching the DNA end better, TRBJ2-5 makes the J call doubtful. This CDR3 has 13 residues. The CDR3 sequence is CASSFVGQETQYF. The CDR3 nucleotides read TGTGCCAGCAGTTTCGTAGGGCAAGAGACCCAGTACTTC.